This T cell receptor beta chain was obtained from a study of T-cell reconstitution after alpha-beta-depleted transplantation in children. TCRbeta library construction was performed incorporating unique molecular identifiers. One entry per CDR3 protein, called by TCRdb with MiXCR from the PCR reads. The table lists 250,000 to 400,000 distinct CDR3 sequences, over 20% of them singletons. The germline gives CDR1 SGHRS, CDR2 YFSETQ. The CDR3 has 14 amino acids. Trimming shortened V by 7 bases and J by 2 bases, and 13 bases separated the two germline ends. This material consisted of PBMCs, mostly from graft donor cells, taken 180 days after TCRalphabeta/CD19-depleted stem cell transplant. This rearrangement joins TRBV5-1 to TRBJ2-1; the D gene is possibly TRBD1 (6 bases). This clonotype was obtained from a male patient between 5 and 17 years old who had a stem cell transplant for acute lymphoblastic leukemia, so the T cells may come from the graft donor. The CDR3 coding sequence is TGCGCCAGCGGCGACAGGCGCACCTACAATGAGCAGTTCTTC. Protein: CASGDRRTYNEQFF.